The present TCR beta chain was sequenced within a study of blood T cell repertoires in COVID-19. Germline CDR1 reads LNHDA; CDR2 reads SQIVND (reference sequence). The CDR3 loop spans 14 amino acids. V was pared by 4 bases and J by 6 bases, with 8 bases of the junction left unmatched. Repertoires were generated with immunoSEQ multiplex PCR, while TCRdb's copy carries only in-frame clones and drops some. The profile shows about 250,000 clones, around 90% of them singletons. Sample: peripheral blood. This TCR came from a man younger than 35 with active or convalescent COVID-19. This chain joins TRBV19 and TRBJ2-7, with 8 bases that match TRBD1. The CDR3 DNA reads as TGTGCCAGTAGTACGCGGGACAGGCCCCCCGAGCAGTACTTC. It codes for CASSTRDRPPEQYF.